This T cell receptor (beta chain) derives from a study of Ad26.COV2.S vaccination and SARS-CoV-2 variants (dated by TCRdb to the early 2020s). Describing the broader study: Donors in the vaccine arm were drawn from COV1001, a multicentre, randomized, double-blind, placebo-controlled phase I-IIa trial testing Ad26.COV2.S in healthy adults. Ad26.COV2.S was administered intramuscularly at a dose of 5x10^10 or 1x10^11 viral particles, either as one shot or as two shots given 56 days apart. TCRbeta repertoire sequencing was used to assess the specificity and breadth of SARS-CoV-2-reactive T cell receptors after Ad26.COV2.S vaccination. A total of 32 samples were included in the TCR-sequenced set, comprising around 20 Ad26.COV2.S vaccine recipients, 5 placebo recipients and 8 SARS-CoV-2 convalescent individuals. Participants in the trial were split at random into five groups of five each, receiving low-dose or high-dose Ad26.COV2.S once or twice, or else placebo on both occasions. Throughout the experiments and outcome assessment, investigators stayed blinded to trial group allocation. The investigation overall reported the following: Spike-specific TCR breadth was higher in Ad26.COV2.S recipients than in placebo recipients (P = 0.0014). After vaccination, spike-specific CD8+ and CD4+ T cell responses were reported to show substantial breadth. The authors noted that total T cell responses may have been underestimated by the TCR breadth and depth analyses. Vaccine and placebo recipients had comparable non-spike TCR breadth, which fits with the vaccine containing only spike. The study was not powered to compare responses between vaccine doses or regimens.

The V and J ends are trimmed by 8 bases and 7 bases, leaving 14 bases between them. Based on the germline V gene (reference sequence), the CDR1 and CDR2 sequences are SEHNR and FQNEAQ. The CDR3 contains 12 residues, cysteine and phenylalanine counted. This entry keeps only the CDR3 DNA: 36 bases, framed from base 1. The immunoSEQ Assay was the method used to sequence TCRbeta CDR3 regions. After extraction, genomic DNA underwent amplification by bias-controlled multiplex PCR, followed by high-throughput sequencing. Turning to the authors' computational methods: To quantify the absolute abundance of each unique TCRbeta CDR3 region, sequences were collapsed and filtered. Usable DNA was measured by amplifying reference genes present in all nucleated cells, and TCRbeta template counts were normalized to that usable DNA to estimate T cell fraction. Repertoire TCRs were annotated as SARS-CoV-2-specific by exact matching of V gene, CDR3 amino acid sequence and J gene to a known reactive TCR set. MIRA supplied the reference SARS-CoV-2 TCR set, which was filtered for enrichment in COVID-19-positive ImmuneCODE repertoires so that public or cross-reactive TCRs were removed. Drawing on the MIRA antigens, annotated TCRs were analysed further at the level of specific ORF or position within ORF. Depth was the summed frequency of annotated unique rearrangements, while breadth was defined as annotated unique rearrangements over total unique productive rearrangements. Two-sided Wilcoxon rank-sum tests were applied when comparing TCR breadth between groups. The clones in this table, taken by TCRdb from immuneACCESS, are in-frame only. Not every clone is retained; where verified, under half of the shortfall comes from an unresolved V gene, and the cause of the rest is unknown. The DNA gave D and trimming, while V, J and clone size come from that table. This sample gives about 350,000 clones in total; about 89% of them show up just once. Around 5.3% of the sample comes from the top ten.

The treatment or condition label, read with the paper, signifies: approximately 18 received Ad26.COV2.S at low or high dose, single or two shots; about 5 received placebo; per-sample allocation not given. Repertoires of vaccine and placebo recipients were sequenced from samples taken on day 63 after the first injection. Between 29 July and 7 August 2020, Cohort 1b enrolled fewer than 30 adults aged 18-55 years at one site in Boston, USA. Ad26.COV2.S was a replication-incompetent adenovirus type 26 vector expressing a prefusion-stabilized SARS-CoV-2 spike protein from the original Wuhan strain. To note about this clone: Its antigen remains unidentified. No quality values exist for individual bases; no much larger clone is one base distant.

This receptor chain uses TRBV7-9 and TRBJ1-2, with no confident D gene call. This sample comprised peripheral blood, obtained in a trial of Ad26.COV2.S vaccine versus placebo. The source is a person aged 18-60 years who received the Ad26.COV2.S COVID-19 vaccine or a placebo. The DNA reads TGTGCCAGCTCCTCGGATTTCGGTGGCTACACCTTC. The translation is CASSSDFGGYTF.